One sample yielded the 21 T cell receptor beta chains listed below, sequenced in a study of control samples from healthy donors and cancer patients. The method was immunoSEQ multiplex PCR; TCRdb's version includes in-frame clones alone and lacks a portion of them. The data hold around 76,000 clones, with about 95% observed a single time. Source material: blood. These receptors all stem from a woman in her 40s in good health.

This clone was seen only once. As DNA, the CDR3 is TGTGCCAGCAGTAAAACAGGGTTAGCAGGCTACACCTTC. Translated, it gives CASSKTGLAGYTF. The chain recombines TRBV6-5 with TRBJ1-2; possibly TRBD1 for D (6 bases). Trimming pared 5 bases from V and 8 bases from J, leaving 15 bases between. The germline gives CDR1 MNHEY, CDR2 SVGAGI. This CDR3 spans 13 amino acids.

The gene calls are TRBV7-2 and TRBJ1-1; unclear D gene. This CDR3 is 13 amino acids long. CDR1 is SGHTA, CDR2 FQGNSA, per germline. V lost 1 base to trimming and J lost 5 bases, with 8 bases between them. CDR3 coding DNA: TGTGCCAGCAGCTTAGTAGCACAGACTGAAGCTTTCTTT. Amino acid sequence: CASSLVAQTEAFF.

This clone has just one count. The rearrangement uses TRBV9 and TRBJ2-2, with 8 nucleotides matching TRBD2. The CDR3 contains 16 residues. V trimming: 4 bases; J trimming: 6 bases; junction bases outside the gene matches: 11. Germline V lookup: CDR1 SGDLS, CDR2 YYNGEE. CDR3 loop: CASSPPGLGAAGELFF. The CDR3 bases are TGTGCCAGCAGCCCCCCGGGACTAGGGGCGGCCGGGGAGCTGTTTTTT.

The chain combines TRBV15 with TRBJ1-5; no clear D. Germline values: CDR1 LNHNV, CDR2 YYDKDF (reference sequence). This CDR3 region has 15 residues. V dropped 1 base and J dropped 3 bases, with 10 bases sitting between them. This chain's CDR3 is CATSRGPGVNQPQHF. CDR3 nucleotides: TGTGCCACCAGCAGAGGCCCCGGTGTCAATCAGCCCCAGCATTTT.

Regarding this clone: Other DNA sequences in this specimen translate into the identical CDR3. The chain uses TRBV15 and TRBJ1-1, with D possibly matching TRBD1 (6 bases). Trimming stripped 3 bases from V and 3 bases from J, with 11 bases between. The CDR3 loop spans 14 amino acids. Germline CDR1 reads LNHNV; CDR2 reads YYDKDF (reference sequence). The CDR3 bases are TGTGCCACCAGCAGGGGAAGGGGGGACACTGAAGCTTTCTTT. It is translated as CATSRGRGDTEAFF.

V and J are TRBV3-1 (or the pseudogene TRBV3-2) and TRBJ1-2; 8 bases map to TRBD1. V lost 1 base and J lost 14; bases outside the gene matches: 21. This CDR3 comprises 17 residues. Germline CDR1 is LGHDT and CDR2 is YNNKEL (reference sequence). In DNA, the CDR3 is TGTGCCAGCAGCCAAGGTCTCGTCGGTCTTGCAGGGGGCGGTCAGACCTTC. Amino acids: CASSQGLVGLAGGGQTF.

This clone was seen more than once but under ten times. This chain connects TRBV19 to TRBJ1-4; D is unresolved. Germline V gives CDR1 LNHDA, CDR2 SQIVND (reference sequence). This CDR3 contains 12 residues. With 6 bases removed from V and 8 bases from J, the gap between germline ends came to 10 bases. The CDR3 loop is CASSEGWEKLFF. In DNA form, the CDR3 reads TGTGCCAGTAGCGAGGGATGGGAAAAACTGTTTTTT.

The rearrangement joins TRBV3-1 (or the pseudogene TRBV3-2) to TRBJ1-6, with D possibly TRBD1 on 5 matching bases. V dropped 3 bases and J dropped 10 bases, with 7 bases sitting between them. CDR1 LGHDT and CDR2 YNNKEL come from the germline V gene (reference sequence). The CDR3 spans 12 residues. CDR3 loop: CASSQGLSPLHF. The CDR3, as DNA: TGTGCCAGCAGCCAGGGACTCTCACCCCTCCACTTT.

This clone was seen a handful of times. The DNA of the CDR3 is TGTGCCAGCTCAAAGGCCGGGGGCGACGAGCAGTACTTC. Protein sequence: CASSKAGGDEQYF. The chain has TRBV18 and TRBJ2-7, with D perhaps TRBD1 or TRBD2 (6 bases each). Trimming stripped 5 bases from V and 5 bases from J, with 13 bases between. The CDR3 spans 13 residues. Germline V gene sequence: CDR1 KGHSH, CDR2 LQKENI.

The chain links TRBV7-9 to TRBJ1-4, with D maybe TRBD1 (5 bases). Trimming left V 6 bases short and J 5 bases short, with 10 bases between. CDR1 and CDR2 (germline): SEHNR, FQNEAQ (reference sequence). CDR3 length: 13 residues. The CDR3 here is CASRTGPNEKLFF. The CDR3 DNA reads TGTGCCAGCAGGACGGGGCCCAATGAAAAACTGTTTTTT.

The rearrangement links TRBV4-1 to TRBJ1-2; D is unresolved. Germline CDR1 and CDR2: MGHRA and YSYEKL. This CDR3 is built from 12 residues. V gave up 4 bases and J gave up 8 bases, with 11 bases separating them. CDR3 protein: CASSPRGHGYTF. The DNA for the CDR3 is TGCGCCAGCAGCCCCCGCGGTCACGGCTACACCTTC.

The gene calls are TRBV7-8 and TRBJ2-2; D remains ambiguous. Germline V gene sequence: CDR1 SGHVS, CDR2 FQNEAQ. This CDR3 spans 15 amino acids. Trimming left V 5 bases short and J 2 bases short, with 12 bases between. DNA of the CDR3: TGTGCCAGCAGCATAACGGATCTCAACACCGGGGAGCTGTTTTTT. This gives the protein CASSITDLNTGELFF. Complete variable domain (other parts from reference TRBV7-8 and TRBJ2-2): GAGVSQSPRYKVAKRGQDVALRCDPISGHVSLFWYQQALGQGPEFLTYFQNEAQLDKSGLPSDRFFAERPEGSVSTLKIQRTQQEDSAVYLCASSITDLNTGELFFGEGSRLTVL.

The chain couples TRBV9 to TRBJ1-5; a possible D gene is TRBD1 (5 bases). This CDR3 has 15 amino acids. CDR1 is SGDLS, CDR2 YYNGEE, per germline. V was trimmed by 0 bases and J by 4 bases, leaving 11 bases between them. The CDR3 DNA reads as TGTGCCAGCAGCGTAGGCCCGCAGGGTAATCAGCCCCAGCATTTT. Its translation is CASSVGPQGNQPQHF.

The rearrangement joins TRBV30 to TRBJ2-3, with D possibly being TRBD1 (5 bases). The CDR3 has 13 amino acids. The germline V and J ends were trimmed by 3 bases and 3 bases, with 10 bases remaining between them. Per germline, CDR1 GTSNPN and CDR2 SVGIG (reference sequence). The CDR3 coding sequence is TGTGCCTGGAGCTTCAAGGGGACAGATACGCAGTATTTT. Translating gives CAWSFKGTDTQYF.

Only one count was recorded for this clone. V and J are TRBV6-1 and TRBJ1-2; D is unresolved. The CDR3 length is 15 residues. The V gene lost 0 bases and the J gene lost 1 base, with 9 bases spanning the gap. CDR1 and CDR2 from the germline V gene are MNHNS and SASEGT. The CDR3 coding sequence is TGTGCCAGCAGTGAAGCGGCCCGGGTTAACTATGGCTACACCTTC. Its protein is CASSEAARVNYGYTF.

This chain links TRBV6-1 with TRBJ2-7; D is possibly TRBD2 (5 bases). Germline V gene data show CDR1 as MNHNS and CDR2 as SASEGT. Trimming pared 1 base from V and 7 bases from J, leaving 8 bases between. The CDR3 spans 12 residues. CDR3 DNA: TGTGCCAGCAGTGAAGGGTGGAGGGAGCAGTACTTC. It translates to CASSEGWREQYF.

The J gene is TRBJ1-4, the V gene TRBV30; a weak D match, TRBD1 (5 bases). V gave up 3 bases and J gave up 4 bases, with 15 bases separating them. Germline CDR1 reads GTSNPN; CDR2 reads SVGIG (reference sequence). The CDR3 sequence is 15 residues long. The CDR3 sequence is CAWSAGTIFNEKLFF. CDR3 sequence (DNA): TGTGCCTGGAGCGCCGGGACCATCTTTAATGAAAAACTGTTTTTT.

The chain is built from TRBV23-1 and TRBJ1-3; D is perhaps TRBD1 (6 bases). TRBV23-1 is an ORF; its function is uncertain. The V end lost 0 bases, the J end lost 0 bases, and 15 bases lay between the germline ends. The CDR3 is made up of 18 amino acids. This chain's CDR3 is CASSQSNETGCSGNTIYF. CDR3 nucleotide sequence: TGCGCCAGCAGTCAATCCAATGAGACAGGTTGCTCTGGAAACACCATATATTTT.

This rearrangement joins TRBV2 to TRBJ1-1; possibly TRBD1 for D (5 bases). Germline-derived CDR1 and CDR2 are SNHLY and FYNNEI. The CDR3 totals 14 residues. The V and J ends lost 5 bases and 1 base respectively, with 11 bases between them. CDR3 in amino acids: CASSRRGENTEAFF. CDR3 nucleotides: TGTGCCAGCAGTAGGAGGGGAGAGAACACTGAAGCTTTCTTT.

The CDR3 DNA reads TGTGCCAGCAGCCCCGACCCTTACGAGCAGTACTTC. Translation gives CASSPDPYEQYF. This rearrangement joins TRBV6-6 to TRBJ2-7; D gene ambiguous. V lost 6 bases, J lost 4 bases, and 10 bases lay in between. Germline V lookup: CDR1 MNHNY, CDR2 SVGAGI (reference sequence). The CDR3 consists of 12 residues.

V gene TRBV5-6 combines with J gene TRBJ1-1, with TRBD1 as a possible D gene (6 bases). There are 13 residues in the CDR3. Germline values: CDR1 SGHDT, CDR2 YYEEEE. V was shortened by 1 base and J by 4 bases, with 8 bases between the two germline ends. As DNA, the CDR3 is TGTGCCAGCAGCTTGCAGGGGCGCACTGAAGCTTTCTTT. This translates into CASSLQGRTEAFF.